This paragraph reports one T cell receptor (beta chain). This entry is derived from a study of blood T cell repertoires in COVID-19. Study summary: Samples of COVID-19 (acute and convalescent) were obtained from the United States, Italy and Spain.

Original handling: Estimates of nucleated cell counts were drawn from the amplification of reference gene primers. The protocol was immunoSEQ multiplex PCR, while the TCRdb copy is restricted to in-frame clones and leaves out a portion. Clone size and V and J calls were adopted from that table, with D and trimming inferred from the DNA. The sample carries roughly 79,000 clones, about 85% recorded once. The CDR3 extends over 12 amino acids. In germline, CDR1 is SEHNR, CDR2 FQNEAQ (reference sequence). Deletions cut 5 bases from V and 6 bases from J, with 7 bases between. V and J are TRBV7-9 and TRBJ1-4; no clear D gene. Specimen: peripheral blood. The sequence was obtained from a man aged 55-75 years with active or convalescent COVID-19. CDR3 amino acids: CASSPSDEKLFF. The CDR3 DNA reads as TGTGCCAGCAGCCCCAGCGATGAAAAACTGTTTTTT.